This TCR beta chain was observed in a study of CD8+ T cells in alopecia areata. Overall study: The study gave treated patients oral tofacitinib at 5 to 10 mg twice daily. Tofacitinib therapy took 6 to 18 months; 6 months off drug came after.

Germline lookup yields CDR1 MNHNY and CDR2 SVGAGI (reference sequence). The CDR3 consists of 13 residues. After removal of 10 bases from V and 7 bases from J, the junction contained 7 bases not matched to a gene. Sequencing templates came from extracted RNA that was reverse transcribed into cDNA. Measured with immunoSEQ multiplex PCR; TCRdb has only the in-frame clones, and not every one. The table includes about 97,000 clones, less than 50% detected once. The genes are TRBV6-6 and TRBJ1-6; TRBD1 aligns across 7 bases. The sample comprised CD4+ T cells sorted from blood. This TCR was recovered from a human donor with alopecia areata. The DNA of the CDR3 is TGTGCCACCTCAGGGGGAGGGAATTCACCCCTCCACTTT. Protein sequence: CATSGGGNSPLHF.